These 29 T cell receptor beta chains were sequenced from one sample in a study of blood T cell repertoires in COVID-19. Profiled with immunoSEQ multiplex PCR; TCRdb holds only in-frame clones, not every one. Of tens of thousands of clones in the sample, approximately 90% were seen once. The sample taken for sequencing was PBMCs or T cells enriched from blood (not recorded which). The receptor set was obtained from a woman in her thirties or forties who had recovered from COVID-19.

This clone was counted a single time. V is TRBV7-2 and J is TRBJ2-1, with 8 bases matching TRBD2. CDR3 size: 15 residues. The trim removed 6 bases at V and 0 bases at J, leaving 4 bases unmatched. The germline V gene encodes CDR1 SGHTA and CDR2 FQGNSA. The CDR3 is CASSRSGGSYNEQFF. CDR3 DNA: TGTGCCAGCAGTAGAAGCGGGGGCTCCTACAATGAGCAGTTCTTC.

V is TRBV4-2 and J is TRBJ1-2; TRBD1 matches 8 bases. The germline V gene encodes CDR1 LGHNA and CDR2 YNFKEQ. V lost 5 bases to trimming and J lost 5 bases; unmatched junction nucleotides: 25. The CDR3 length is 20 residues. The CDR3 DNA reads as TGTGCCAGCAGCTTATCTTATGGGACAGGCGACTCCGGGCTAATTTATGGCTACACCTTC. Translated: CASSLSYGTGDSGLIYGYTF.

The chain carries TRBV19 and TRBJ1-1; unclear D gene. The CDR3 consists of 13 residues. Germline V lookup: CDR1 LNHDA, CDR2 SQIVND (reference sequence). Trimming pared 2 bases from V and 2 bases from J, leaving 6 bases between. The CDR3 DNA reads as TGTGCCAGTAGTATAAACAGAAACACTGAAGCTTTCTTT. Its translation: CASSINRNTEAFF.

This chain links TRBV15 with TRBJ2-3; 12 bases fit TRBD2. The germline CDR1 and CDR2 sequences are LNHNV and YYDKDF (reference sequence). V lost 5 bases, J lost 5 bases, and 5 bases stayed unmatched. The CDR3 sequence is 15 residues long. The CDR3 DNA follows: TGTGCCACCAGCGGTTCTAGCGGGGGGGGAGATACGCAGTATTTT. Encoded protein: CATSGSSGGGDTQYF.

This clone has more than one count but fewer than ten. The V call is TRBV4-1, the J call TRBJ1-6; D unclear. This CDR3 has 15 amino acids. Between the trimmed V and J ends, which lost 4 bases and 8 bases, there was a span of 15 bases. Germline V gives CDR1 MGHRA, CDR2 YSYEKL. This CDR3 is CASSRTGVLDSPLHF. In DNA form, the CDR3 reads TGCGCCAGCAGCCGCACCGGGGTGCTGGATTCACCCCTCCACTTT.

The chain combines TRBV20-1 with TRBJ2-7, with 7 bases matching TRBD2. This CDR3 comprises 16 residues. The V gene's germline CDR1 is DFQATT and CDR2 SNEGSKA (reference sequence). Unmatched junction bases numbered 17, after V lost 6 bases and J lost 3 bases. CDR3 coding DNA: TGCAGTGCCAGTGGACTAGTAGGCTTCAGGAACTACGAGCAGTACTTC. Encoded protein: CSASGLVGFRNYEQYF.

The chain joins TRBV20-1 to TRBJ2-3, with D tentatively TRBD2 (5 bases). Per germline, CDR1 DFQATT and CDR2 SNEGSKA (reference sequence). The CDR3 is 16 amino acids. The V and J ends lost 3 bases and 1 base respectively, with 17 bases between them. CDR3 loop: CSASSVGLSGTDTQYF. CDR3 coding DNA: TGCAGTGCTAGTTCAGTTGGGCTTAGCGGCACAGATACGCAGTATTTT.

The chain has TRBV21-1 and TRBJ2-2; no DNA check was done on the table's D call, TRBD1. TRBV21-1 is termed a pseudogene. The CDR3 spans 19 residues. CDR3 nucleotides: TGTGCCAGCAGCAAACCGGGACAGGGGCTTCAGTCGAACACCGGGGAGCTGTTTTTT. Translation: CASSKPGQGLQSNTGELFF.

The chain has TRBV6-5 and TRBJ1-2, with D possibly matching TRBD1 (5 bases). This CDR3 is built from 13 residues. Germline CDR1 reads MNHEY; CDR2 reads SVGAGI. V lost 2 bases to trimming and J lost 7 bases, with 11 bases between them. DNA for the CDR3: TGTGCCAGCAGTTACGGGGGGAGGGGTGGCTACACCTTC. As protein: CASSYGGRGGYTF.

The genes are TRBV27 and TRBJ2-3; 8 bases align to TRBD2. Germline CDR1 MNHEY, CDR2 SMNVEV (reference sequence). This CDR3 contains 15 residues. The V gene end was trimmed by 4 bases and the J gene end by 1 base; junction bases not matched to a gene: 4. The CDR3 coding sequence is TGTGCCAGCAGTTGGGTTAGCGGGGGCACAGATACGCAGTATTTT. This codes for CASSWVSGGTDTQYF.

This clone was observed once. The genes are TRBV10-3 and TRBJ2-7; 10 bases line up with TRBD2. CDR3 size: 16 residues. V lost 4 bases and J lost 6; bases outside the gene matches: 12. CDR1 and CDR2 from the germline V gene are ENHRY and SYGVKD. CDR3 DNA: TGTGCCATCAGTGGAAGTAGCGGGGGGACGGGGTCCGAGCAGTACTTC. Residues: CAISGSSGGTGSEQYF.

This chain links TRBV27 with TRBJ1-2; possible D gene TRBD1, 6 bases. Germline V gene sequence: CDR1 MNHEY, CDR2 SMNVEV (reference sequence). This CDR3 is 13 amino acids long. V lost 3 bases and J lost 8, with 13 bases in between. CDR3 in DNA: TGTGCCAGCAGTTTTGTGGGGGCCAGGGGCTACACCTTC. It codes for CASSFVGARGYTF.

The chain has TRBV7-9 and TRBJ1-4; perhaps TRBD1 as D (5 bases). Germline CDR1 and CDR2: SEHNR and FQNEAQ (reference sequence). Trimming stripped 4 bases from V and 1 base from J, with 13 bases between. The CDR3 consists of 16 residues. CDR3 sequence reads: CASSSTRGITNEKLFF. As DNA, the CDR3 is TGTGCCAGCAGCTCCACCCGGGGGATAACTAATGAAAAACTGTTTTTT.

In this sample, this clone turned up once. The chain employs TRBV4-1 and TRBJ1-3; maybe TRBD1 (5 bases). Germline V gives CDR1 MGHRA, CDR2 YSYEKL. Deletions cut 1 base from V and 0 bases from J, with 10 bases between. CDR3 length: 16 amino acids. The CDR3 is CASSQVTGFSGNTIYF. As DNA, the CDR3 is TGCGCCAGCAGCCAAGTAACAGGTTTCTCTGGAAACACCATATATTTT.

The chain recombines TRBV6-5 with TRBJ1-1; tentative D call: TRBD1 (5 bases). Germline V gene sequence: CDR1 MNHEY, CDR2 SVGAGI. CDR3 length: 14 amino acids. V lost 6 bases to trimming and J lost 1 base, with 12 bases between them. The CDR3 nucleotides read TGTGCCAGCAGGGACGTGGGGCAGAACACTGAAGCTTTCTTT. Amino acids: CASRDVGQNTEAFF.

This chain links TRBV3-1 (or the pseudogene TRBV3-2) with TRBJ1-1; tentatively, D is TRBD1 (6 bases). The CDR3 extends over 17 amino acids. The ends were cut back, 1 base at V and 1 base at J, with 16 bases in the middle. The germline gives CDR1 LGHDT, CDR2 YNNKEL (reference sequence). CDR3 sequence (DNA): TGTGCCAGCAGCCAAGCGGCGGGGGGGGCGAGGAACACTGAAGCTTTCTTT. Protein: CASSQAAGGARNTEAFF.

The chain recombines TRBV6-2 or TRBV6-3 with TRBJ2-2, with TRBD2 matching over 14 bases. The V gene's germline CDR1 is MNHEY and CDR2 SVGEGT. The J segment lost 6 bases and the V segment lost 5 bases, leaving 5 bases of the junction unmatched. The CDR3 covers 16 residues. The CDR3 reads CASSLRLAGGPGELFF. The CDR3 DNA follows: TGTGCCAGCAGTCTTCGACTAGCGGGGGGGCCCGGGGAGCTGTTTTTT.

CDR3 amino acids: CASSDPGGQGHPYEQYF. CDR3 nucleotide sequence: TGCGCCAGCAGTGACCCCGGAGGACAGGGACATCCCTACGAGCAGTACTTC. This chain links TRBV10-2 with TRBJ2-7, with 8 bases matching TRBD1. Germline trimming cut 3 bases from V and 2 bases from J; bases unmatched to any gene: 12. Germline CDR1 reads WSHSY; CDR2 reads SAAADI. The CDR3 has 17 amino acids.

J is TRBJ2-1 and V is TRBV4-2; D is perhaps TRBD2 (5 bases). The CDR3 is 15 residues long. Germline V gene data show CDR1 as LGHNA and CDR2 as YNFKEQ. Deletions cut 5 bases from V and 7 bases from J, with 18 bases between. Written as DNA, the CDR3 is TGTGCCAGCAGCAAACAACTAGAGATACAAAATGAGCAGTTCTTC. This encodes CASSKQLEIQNEQFF.

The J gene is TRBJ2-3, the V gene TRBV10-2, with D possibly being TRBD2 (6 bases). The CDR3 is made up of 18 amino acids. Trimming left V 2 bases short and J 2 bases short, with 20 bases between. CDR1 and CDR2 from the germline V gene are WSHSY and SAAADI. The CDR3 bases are TGCGCCAGCAGTGAGCCCCGTCGGGGTCAGGGACTCACAGATACGCAGTATTTT. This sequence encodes CASSEPRRGQGLTDTQYF.

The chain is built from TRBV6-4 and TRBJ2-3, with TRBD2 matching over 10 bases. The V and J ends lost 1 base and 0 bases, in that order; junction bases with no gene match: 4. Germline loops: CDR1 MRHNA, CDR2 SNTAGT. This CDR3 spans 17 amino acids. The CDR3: CASSDFWTSGSTDTQYF. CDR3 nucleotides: TGTGCCAGCAGTGACTTTTGGACTAGCGGTAGCACAGATACGCAGTATTTT.

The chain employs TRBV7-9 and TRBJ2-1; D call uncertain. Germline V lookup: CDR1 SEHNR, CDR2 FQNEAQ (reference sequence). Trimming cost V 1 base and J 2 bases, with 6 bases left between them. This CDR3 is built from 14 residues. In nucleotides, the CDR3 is TGTGCCAGCAGCTTAGTCTCCCCCTACAATGAGCAGTTCTTC. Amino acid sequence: CASSLVSPYNEQFF. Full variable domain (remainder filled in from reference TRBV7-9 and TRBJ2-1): DTGVSQNPRHKITKRGQNVTFRCDPISEHNRLYWYRQTLGQGPEFLTYFQNEAQLEKSRLLSDRFSAERPKGSFSTLEIQRTEQGDSAMYLCASSLVSPYNEQFFGPGTRLTVL.

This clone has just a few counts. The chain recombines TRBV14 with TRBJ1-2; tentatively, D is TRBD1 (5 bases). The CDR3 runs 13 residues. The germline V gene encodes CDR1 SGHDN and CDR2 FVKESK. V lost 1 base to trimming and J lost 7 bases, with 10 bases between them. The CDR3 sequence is CASSQVTTAGYTF. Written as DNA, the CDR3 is TGTGCCAGCAGCCAAGTAACGACAGCTGGCTACACCTTC.

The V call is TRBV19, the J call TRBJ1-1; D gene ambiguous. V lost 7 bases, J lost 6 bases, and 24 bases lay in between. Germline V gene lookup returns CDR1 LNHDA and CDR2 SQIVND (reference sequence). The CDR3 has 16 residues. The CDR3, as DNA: TGTGCCAGTACCCCCGTTATCGGCTTGAGGGCCGCTGAAGCTTTCTTT. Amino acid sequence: CASTPVIGLRAAEAFF.

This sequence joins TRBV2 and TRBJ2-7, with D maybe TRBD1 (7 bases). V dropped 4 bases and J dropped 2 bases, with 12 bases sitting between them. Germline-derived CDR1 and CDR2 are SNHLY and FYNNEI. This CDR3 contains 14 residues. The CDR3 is CASSGRDSTYEQYF. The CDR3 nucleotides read TGTGCCAGCAGTGGGCGGGACAGCACCTACGAGCAGTACTTC.

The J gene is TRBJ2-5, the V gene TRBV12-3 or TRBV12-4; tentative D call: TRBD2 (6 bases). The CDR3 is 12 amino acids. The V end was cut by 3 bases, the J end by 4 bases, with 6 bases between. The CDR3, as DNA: TGTGCCAGCAGTTTCGGGGGAGAGACCCAGTACTTC. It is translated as CASSFGGETQYF.

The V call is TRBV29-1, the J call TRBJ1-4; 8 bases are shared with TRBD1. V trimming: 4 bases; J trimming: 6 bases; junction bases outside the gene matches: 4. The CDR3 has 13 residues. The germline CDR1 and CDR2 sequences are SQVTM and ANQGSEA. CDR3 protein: CSVVGTGHEKLFF. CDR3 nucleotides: TGCAGCGTTGTTGGGACAGGCCATGAAAAACTGTTTTTT.

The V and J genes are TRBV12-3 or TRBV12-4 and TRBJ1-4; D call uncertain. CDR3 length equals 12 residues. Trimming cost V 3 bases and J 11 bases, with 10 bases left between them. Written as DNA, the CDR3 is TGTGCCAGCAGTTTCGTAGAGGGCAAACTGTTTTTT. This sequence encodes CASSFVEGKLFF.

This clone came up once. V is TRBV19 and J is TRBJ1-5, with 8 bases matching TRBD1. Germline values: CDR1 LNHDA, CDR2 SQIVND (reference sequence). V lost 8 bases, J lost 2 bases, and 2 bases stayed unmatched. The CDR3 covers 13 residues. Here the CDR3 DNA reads TGTGCCAGTCAGGACAGGGGCAATCAGCCCCAGCATTTT. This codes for CASQDRGNQPQHF.